Listed here is a single T cell receptor (beta chain). What antigen it recognizes has not been identified. No per-base quality is available; no much larger clone lies one base away. This specimen comes from a study of shared clonotypes between healthy human individuals (dated by TCRdb to 2020 to 2022). About the investigation overall: The cohort included a few men and a couple of women between 18 and 49 years of age. Per donor, three plates each were used for CD4 naive and CD4 memory, two for CD8 naive, and one for CD8 memory. Blood TCR repertoires of a handful of healthy adults were deeply sequenced to estimate repertoire size and the extent of clonotype sharing between individuals. To increase sequencing depth and limit assay-specific biases, TCR repertoire library preparation and sequencing were carried out by different laboratories using diverse techniques. Between about 0.85 and 10 billion PBMCs per donor were obtained by leukapheresis. Study-level results and caveats: Because the study included only a small number of donors, the genetic and exposure-history diversity represented was limited. Naive subsets generally had larger estimated clonotype richness than memory subsets. Even with the large sequencing depth, rarefaction of the sorted-subset datasets indicated that sequencing was incomplete. When several donors were compared, the shared fraction of clonotypes was about 5% for naive CD4, over 3% for naive CD8, roughly 2.5% for memory CD4, and less than 0.5% for memory CD8. Pairwise subsampling indicated that sequencing depth was expected to affect the degree of clonotype sharing among donors. Compared with non-shared clonotypes, the clonotypes found in all four sorted-subset donors had higher generation probabilities. Only blood was sampled, and tissue TCR repertoires likely differ from those in blood.

Using the deep immunoSEQ assay, TCR CDR3 regions were amplified from genomic DNA by multiplex PCR. For each cell subset, the extracted genomic DNA was distributed evenly across all wells of several immunoSEQ 96-well plates, and each plate served as one replicate. For sorted subsets, each replicate PCR was loaded with roughly 0.2 ug genomic DNA, equivalent to some 27,000 T cell genomes. Purified libraries were measured with a Qubit 3.0 fluorometer, size-checked on a Bioanalyzer 2100, and measured again with the KAPA Library Quantification kit. A separate single-read 150-cycle Illumina NextSeq 550 flow cell was used to sequence each immunoSEQ 96-well plate. The published analysis was carried out like this. The immunoSEQ output contained only junctional sequences without quality scores, so filtering could not match that applied to full-length reads. Sequences were annotated with PyIR, a Python wrapper for IgBLAST v1.9, and V/J genes and CDR3 were assigned using IMGT germline references. Reads with weak V/J assignments (E-value above 1e-6), missing CDR3, stop codons, out-of-frame junctions, or ambiguous translated residues were removed. V3J clonotypes were defined as sequences sharing an identical inferred V gene, J gene, and CDR3 amino acid sequence. Percentage overlap between repertoires was computed as shared unique clonotypes divided by the size of the smaller repertoire. Richness of each repertoire was evaluated using RTK rarefaction, the Chao1 estimator, and Recon v2.1 estimates of unobserved clonotypes. For all TCRbeta clonotypes obtained by the gDNA method from four donors, generation probabilities were computed with OLGA. The table was pulled from immuneACCESS by TCRdb, which kept in-frame rearrangements only. Such tables lose some clones; where checked, under half of the loss comes from unresolved V genes, and the rest has no known cause. D and trimming come from the DNA, and the V and J calls and clone size come from that table. Present in this sample are approximately 500,000 clones, 90% to 96% of which were seen just once. The top ten clonotypes cover 0.06% of the sample.

Including cysteine and phenylalanine, the CDR3 has 14 amino acids. Of the read, only the CDR3 DNA is kept; its 42 bases are in frame from base 1. In the germline V gene, CDR1 corresponds to SGHAT and CDR2 to FQNNGV. For this chain, trimming is 1 base at the V end and 5 bases at the J end, and the number of junction bases without a gene match is 1. Healthy HIV-negative adults with no recently reported acute infections or vaccinations were included as donors. Only Caucasian adults living in Nashville, Tennessee, USA were represented among the donors. CD4+ T cells were enriched by magnetic negative selection, after which naive cells were positively selected on CD45RA and the negative fraction was taken as the memory subset. After blood collection by leukapheresis, PBMCs were isolated using Ficoll-Histopaque density gradient centrifugation and then cryopreserved in the vapor phase of liquid nitrogen. Purity and quantity of every magnetically sorted T cell population were checked by analytical flow cytometry. Genomic DNA was isolated from every sorted fraction and measured by UV absorbance on a Nanodrop 2000c.

The chain is encoded by TRBV11-2 joined to TRBJ2-2; the junction holds 7 bases that match TRBD2. The sequence was collected from a woman aged 25-40 years in good health. Sequencing was done on a sample of naive CD4+ T cells sorted from blood. The cell subset or site label corresponds to: CD45RA+ positively selected. CDR3 region: CASSLGLATGELFF. The nucleotide sequence is given as TGTGCCAGCAGCTTAGGACTAGCAACCGGGGAGCTGTTTTTT.